This T cell receptor beta chain is drawn from a study of shared clonotypes between healthy human individuals. General observations from the study: Depth was large, yet rarefaction showed that sorted-subset sequencing was incomplete. Sharing across four donors was highest in naive CD4 (about 5%) and lowest in memory CD8 (approximately 0.4%).

Deletions cut 2 bases from V and 0 bases from J, with 11 bases between. This CDR3 region has 16 residues. Germline V gene data show CDR1 as MNHEY and CDR2 as SVGAGI. Data came from immunoSEQ multiplex PCR; TCRdb stores just in-frame clones and leaves some out. The repertoire holds around 2,000,000 clones, with roughly 94% as singletons. Of note for this clone: Its antigen is as yet unknown.

This chain joins TRBV6-5 and TRBJ1-3; a weak D match, TRBD1 (5 bases). The specimen sequenced was naive CD4+ T cells sorted from blood. Regarding subset: CD45RA+ positively selected. This receptor was obtained from a man between 18 and 35 years old in good health. The CDR3 spells CASSYAGIHSGNTIYF. Written as DNA, the CDR3 is TGTGCCAGCAGTTACGCAGGGATCCACTCTGGAAACACCATATATTTT.